This T cell receptor beta chain was sequenced in a study of technical replicates of blood from a handful of donors. Trimming removed 5 bases at V and 2 bases at J, with 13 bases between. Germline assignment: CDR1 SGHNT and CDR2 YENEEA. The CDR3 totals 15 residues. Sequencing was performed with immunoSEQ multiplex PCR; in TCRdb, only in-frame clones are kept and a portion is missing. The sample includes 95,000 or so clones, about 95% of them seen just once. The TCR comes from a human donor in good health. Material for sequencing was T cells isolated from PBMCs. The rearrangement joins TRBV11-3 to TRBJ1-5, with D perhaps TRBD1 (5 bases). In DNA, the CDR3 is TGTGCCAGCAGCCCTATCAGGGAAGGCAATCAGCCCCAGCATTTT. It translates to CASSPIREGNQPQHF.